Below, 31 T cell receptor beta chains from the same sample are listed, as sequenced in a study of CD8+CD57+ T cells in acquired aplastic anemia. The patients chosen for sequencing had shown expansion of CD8+CD57+ cells (detected by flow cytometry). The template for TCR beta VDJ and CDR3 sequence profiling was genomic DNA. TCRdb recomputed calls from the reads with MiXCR, one row per CDR3 protein. The sample includes under 200,000 distinct CDR3 sequences, roughly 45% of them seen just once. The material sequenced was sorted CD4+, CD8+, or CD8+CD57+ T cells (not recorded which) from PBMCs. The receptors originated from a human donor with aplastic anemia.

The chain combines TRBV7-2 with TRBJ1-1; tentative D call: TRBD1 (6 bases). Germline V gene data show CDR1 as SGHTA and CDR2 as FQGNSA. Between the trimmed V and J ends, which lost 5 bases and 5 bases, there was a span of 12 bases. The CDR3 extends over 13 amino acids. CDR3 DNA: TGTGCCAGCAGCCCGTGGGGGCGGACTGAAGCTTTCTTT. Its protein product is CASSPWGRTEAFF.

The chain has TRBV20-1 and TRBJ1-1, with TRBD1 matching over 11 bases. This CDR3 comprises 16 residues. V lost 2 bases and J lost 0; bases outside the gene matches: 5. CDR1 and CDR2 from the germline V gene are DFQATT and SNEGSKA (reference sequence). In DNA form, the CDR3 reads TGCAGTGCTAGAACCTGGGACAGGGGGGTGAACACTGAAGCTTTCTTT. It translates to CSARTWDRGVNTEAFF.

In this sample, this clonotype turned up many times. V gene TRBV7-2 combines with J gene TRBJ1-2, with D possibly being TRBD1 (5 bases). This CDR3 is built from 15 residues. The ends were cut back, 5 bases at V and 7 bases at J, with 20 bases in the middle. Germline-derived CDR1 and CDR2 are SGHTA and FQGNSA. CDR3 residues: CASSVGTARHGGYTF. CDR3 DNA sequence: TGTGCCAGCAGCGTCGGGACCGCACGCCACGGTGGCTACACCTTC.

This clonotype occurred once. The V and J genes are TRBV20-1 and TRBJ2-7, with TRBD2 matching over 7 bases. In germline, CDR1 is DFQATT, CDR2 SNEGSKA (reference sequence). V lost 6 bases, J lost 0 bases, and 5 bases stayed unmatched. The CDR3 length is 13 residues. CDR3 amino acids: CSAGTTLSYEQYV. The DNA for the CDR3 is TGCAGTGCCGGGACTACCCTCTCCTACGAGCAGTACGTC.

The chain employs TRBV29-1 and TRBJ1-6; TRBD1 agrees at 10 bases. Germline-derived CDR1 and CDR2 are SQVTM and ANQGSEA. The J segment lost 13 bases and the V segment lost 4 bases, leaving 4 bases of the junction unmatched. CDR3 length equals 12 residues. The CDR3 loop is CSVGTGGSPLHF. CDR3 DNA sequence: TGCAGCGTTGGGACAGGGGGAAGTCCCCTCCACTTT.

The rearrangement links TRBV7-2 to TRBJ1-2; unclear D gene. CDR3 length equals 13 residues. V lost 3 bases and J 8 bases, leaving 13 bases between the germline ends. Germline lookup yields CDR1 SGHTA and CDR2 FQGNSA. CDR3 loop: CASSFRSGEGYTF. The CDR3, as DNA: TGTGCCAGCAGCTTCAGATCTGGGGAAGGCTACACCTTC.

The table lists this clonotype with a few counts. The chain joins TRBV19 to TRBJ2-7; D unresolved. CDR3 size: 14 residues. In germline, CDR1 is LNHDA, CDR2 SQIVND (reference sequence). V was pared by 3 bases and J by 2 bases, with 11 bases between. This CDR3 is CASSIQKGPYEQYF. For the CDR3, the DNA is TGTGCCAGTAGTATCCAGAAGGGCCCCTACGAGCAGTACTTC.

This clonotype was recorded many times. V and J are TRBV20-1 and TRBJ2-2; TRBD2 is a possible D gene (6 bases). Trimming left V 1 base short and J 1 base short, with 10 bases between. Per the germline V gene, CDR1 is DFQATT and CDR2 is SNEGSKA (reference sequence). The CDR3 runs to 15 residues. The CDR3 region has the DNA TGCAGTGCTAGAGCTTTGGAGGGGAACACCGGGGAGCTGTTTTTT. This sequence encodes CSARALEGNTGELFF.

This clonotype was found many times. The rearrangement links TRBV7-7 to TRBJ1-1; D is perhaps TRBD1 (6 bases). The CDR3 loop spans 13 amino acids. With 5 bases removed from V and 6 bases from J, the gap between germline ends came to 13 bases. Germline CDR1 and CDR2: SSHAT and FNYEAQ (reference sequence). The CDR3 DNA reads as TGTGCCAGCAGCCCTACAGGGAGTGCTGAAGCTTTCTTT. Its translation is CASSPTGSAEAFF. The entire variable domain, with the rest obtained from reference TRBV7-7 and TRBJ1-1, is as follows: GAGVSQSPRYKVTKRGQDVTLRCDPISSHATLYWYQQALGQGPEFLTYFNYEAQPDKSGLPSDRFSAERPEGSISTLTIQRTEQRDSAMYRCASSPTGSAEAFFGQGTRLTVV.

This clonotype appeared many times. The rearrangement links TRBV15 to TRBJ1-5; 8 positions match TRBD1. Germline CDR1 and CDR2: LNHNV and YYDKDF (reference sequence). The CDR3 has 14 amino acids. V was clipped by 0 bases and J by 8 bases; unmatched bases: 3. CDR3: CATSRDTGGKPQHF. The CDR3 DNA reads as TGTGCCACCAGCAGAGATACAGGGGGGAAGCCCCAGCATTTT.

This clonotype has ten or more counts. The chain employs TRBV20-1 and TRBJ1-1; 9 positions match TRBD1. Looked up from germline, CDR1 is DFQATT and CDR2 is SNEGSKA (reference sequence). The J segment lost 1 base and the V segment lost 5 bases, leaving 2 bases of the junction unmatched. There are 13 residues in the CDR3. In DNA, the CDR3 is TGCAGTGCTTGGACAGGGGCGAACACTGAAGCTTTCTTT. Translating gives CSAWTGANTEAFF.

A few counts support this clonotype. The genes are TRBV7-8 and TRBJ2-7; D uncertain. This CDR3 spans 15 amino acids. CDR1 SGHVS and CDR2 FQNEAQ come from the germline V gene. The ends were cut back, 4 bases at V and 3 bases at J, with 16 bases in the middle. CDR3 nucleotide sequence: TGTGCCAGCAGCTCCACTCCTGGTTCGGACTACGAGCAGTACTTC. Its protein is CASSSTPGSDYEQYF.

This chain uses TRBV25-1 with TRBJ1-4; no firm D call. Germline V lookup: CDR1 MGHDK, CDR2 SYGVNS. V lost 6 bases and J 7 bases, leaving 15 bases between the germline ends. This CDR3 region has 14 residues. CDR3 coding DNA: TGTGCCAGCAGCGGATCGTCCGTGGGTGAAAAACTGTTTTTT. The encoded protein is CASSGSSVGEKLFF. The whole variable domain, remainder taken from reference TRBV25-1 and TRBJ1-4, is EADIYQTPRYLVIGTGKKITLECSQTMGHDKMYWYQQDPGMELHLIHYSYGVNSTEKGDLSSESTVSRIRTEHFPLTLESARPSHTSQYLCASSGSSVGEKLFFGSGTQLSVL.

The genes are TRBV13 and TRBJ2-6; D uncertain. The V and J ends lost 6 bases and 2 bases respectively, with 20 bases between them. CDR3 length: 18 residues. CDR1 is PRHDT and CDR2 is FYEKMQ in the germline V gene (reference sequence). As DNA, the CDR3 is TGTGCCAGCAGTTTTCGGCAGGCCATTTGGCCTGGGGCCAACGTCCTGACTTTC. Translated: CASSFRQAIWPGANVLTF.

Ten or more counts support this clonotype. This rearrangement joins TRBV11-2 to TRBJ1-3, with D possibly matching TRBD1 (5 bases). The CDR3 loop spans 19 amino acids. Deletions cut 3 bases from V and 0 bases from J, with 21 bases between. CDR1 SGHAT and CDR2 FQNNGV come from the germline V gene. DNA of the CDR3: TGTGCCAGCAGCTTGGGACGGTCTGGGGGGGGAGACTCTGGAAACACCATATATTTT. It translates to CASSLGRSGGGDSGNTIYF.

This clonotype was seen more than once but under ten times. A single base separates this from a much larger clone, so it may be a read error. As DNA, the CDR3 is TGTGCCAGCAAGGACGGTAGCGATCAGCCCCAGCATTTT. Amino acids: CASKDGSDQPQHF. V usage is TRBV6-4 and J usage is TRBJ1-5; D not certain. This CDR3 has 13 amino acids. Germline lookup yields CDR1 MRHNA and CDR2 SNTAGT.

This clonotype is a singleton in its sample. A read error may produce the germline difference seen at one junction end. The gene calls are TRBV2 and TRBJ2-1; 7 nucleotides match TRBD1. Germline V gene sequence: CDR1 SNHLY, CDR2 FYNNEI. The CDR3 has 15 amino acids. The CDR3 here is CASSSRQGIYTEQFF. CDR3 DNA sequence: TGTGCCAGCAGCTCCAGACAGGGAATCTACACTGAGCAGTTCTTC.

This chain uses TRBV19 with TRBJ2-7; no definite D call. Trimming cost V 5 bases and J 2 bases, with 13 bases left between them. Germline CDR1 LNHDA, CDR2 SQIVND (reference sequence). The CDR3 totals 14 residues. CDR3 DNA: TGTGCCAGTAGTTTCCAACGGTTTACCTACGAGCAGTACTTC. Protein product: CASSFQRFTYEQYF.

The chain recombines TRBV5-1 with TRBJ1-1; 8 bases are shared with TRBD1. Germline CDR1 reads SGHRS; CDR2 reads YFSETQ. CDR3 size: 14 residues. Trimming removed 0 bases from V and 7 bases from J; junction bases left unmatched: 5. CDR3 DNA sequence: TGCGCCAGCAGCTTGGCCGGACAGGGAATTGAAGCTTTCTTT. Translated: CASSLAGQGIEAFF. Filled out from reference TRBV5-1 and TRBJ1-1, the complete variable domain reads KAGVTQTPRYLIKTRGQQVTLSCSPISGHRSVSWYQQTPGQGLQFLFEYFSETQRNKGNFPGRFSGRQFSNSRSEMNVSTLELGDSALYLCASSLAGQGIEAFFGQGTRLTVV.

CDR3 coding DNA: TGTGCTAGAGATGACAGGGGATCCTACGAGCAGTACTTC. Protein sequence: CARDDRGSYEQYF. This chain connects TRBV11-1 to TRBJ2-7; 8 nucleotides line up with TRBD1. Germline CDR1 and CDR2: SGHAT and FQDESV (reference sequence). This CDR3 has 13 amino acids.

Ten or more counts support this clonotype. The V and J genes are TRBV28 and TRBJ1-2; 7 bases map to TRBD1. Trimming removed 5 bases from V and 7 bases from J; junction bases left unmatched: 7. CDR1 is MDHEN and CDR2 is SYDVKM in the germline V gene. This CDR3 region has 13 residues. The CDR3 DNA follows: TGTGCCAGCAGTCCGACAGGGCAACGTGGCTACACCTTC. Its protein is CASSPTGQRGYTF.

This clonotype has ten or more counts. CDR3 protein: CASSVGLASGGQYNEQFF. The DNA for the CDR3 is TGTGCCAGCAGCGTAGGTCTGGCTAGCGGGGGGCAATACAATGAGCAGTTCTTC. This chain links TRBV9 with TRBJ2-1; TRBD2 matches 11 bases. CDR1 is SGDLS, CDR2 YYNGEE, per germline. V lost 0 bases, J lost 4 bases, and 9 bases stayed unmatched. The CDR3 length is 18 residues.

This clonotype has at least ten counts. The rearrangement uses TRBV19 and TRBJ1-1; D may be TRBD1 (5 bases). The germline V gene has CDR1 LNHDA and CDR2 SQIVND (reference sequence). The CDR3 is 14 residues long. Trimming removed 2 bases from V and 1 base from J, with 8 bases in between. The CDR3 here is CASSIRQQNTEAFF. Here the CDR3 DNA reads TGTGCCAGTAGTATAAGACAGCAGAACACTGAAGCTTTCTTT.

This clonotype was recorded many times. A read error may produce the germline difference seen at one junction end. V usage is TRBV27 and J usage is TRBJ2-5, with D possibly matching TRBD1 (6 bases). Per germline, CDR1 MNHEY and CDR2 SMNVEV (reference sequence). The CDR3 loop spans 14 amino acids. CDR3 nucleotides: TGTGCCAGCAGGCCGACCTGGCTGGACAGCCCTTTGGACTTC. Translation: CASRPTWLDSPLDF.

The V call is TRBV19, the J call TRBJ1-6; D remains unclear. Germline V CDR1 and CDR2: LNHDA, SQIVND (reference sequence). Trimming removed 5 bases from V and 8 bases from J, with 10 bases in between. This CDR3 comprises 13 residues. In DNA form, the CDR3 reads TGTGCCAGTAGTCCACTAGGGTATTCACCCCTCCACTTT. It specifies CASSPLGYSPLHF.

The chain carries TRBV9 and TRBJ2-7, with D possibly matching TRBD2 (5 bases). The CDR3 totals 15 residues. Germline-derived CDR1 and CDR2 are SGDLS and YYNGEE. Deletions cut 0 bases from V and 1 base from J, with 11 bases between. The chain's CDR3 is CASSVGARTSYEQYF. The CDR3 DNA reads as TGTGCCAGCAGCGTAGGGGCCAGGACTTCCTACGAGCAGTACTTC.

This clonotype was seen more than once but under ten times. This chain joins TRBV24-1 and TRBJ2-7; D may be TRBD1 (5 bases). Germline V gene sequence: CDR1 KGHDR, CDR2 SFDVKD. V was shortened by 3 bases and J by 4 bases, with 9 bases between the two germline ends. The CDR3 loop spans 13 amino acids. CDR3 region: CATSDNDRYEQYF. DNA for the CDR3: TGTGCCACCAGTGATAACGACAGATACGAGCAGTACTTC.

This clonotype was picked up many times. The chain has TRBV20-1 and TRBJ1-1, with a weak D call TRBD1 (5 bases). CDR3 length equals 14 residues. Germline V gene data show CDR1 as DFQATT and CDR2 as SNEGSKA (reference sequence). The V end was cut by 0 bases, the J end by 5 bases, with 13 bases between. Here the CDR3 DNA reads TGCAGTGCTAGAGATCGGGGGGGATGGACTGAAGCTTTCTTT. Translated, it gives CSARDRGGWTEAFF.

This clonotype has at least ten counts. This chain links TRBV7-3 with TRBJ2-2, with a tentative D call TRBD2 (5 bases). V gave up 2 bases and J gave up 6 bases, with 10 bases separating them. CDR1 and CDR2 from the germline V gene are SGHTA and FQGTGA. This CDR3 spans 14 amino acids. CDR3 region: CASSLASRSGELFF. DNA for the CDR3: TGTGCCAGCAGCTTAGCTAGCAGGTCCGGGGAGCTGTTTTTT.

This clonotype was recorded at least ten times. In DNA, the CDR3 is TGTGCCAGCAGCGTAGAGATTTGGAATGGCTACACCTTC. This gives the protein CASSVEIWNGYTF. The chain carries TRBV9 and TRBJ1-2, with D uncertain. CDR1 SGDLS and CDR2 YYNGEE come from the germline V gene. CDR3 length: 13 residues. The V and J ends lost 0 bases and 6 bases respectively, with 9 bases between them.

This sequence joins TRBV20-1 and TRBJ1-1, with D perhaps matching TRBD1 (6 bases). Germline values: CDR1 DFQATT, CDR2 SNEGSKA (reference sequence). Trimming removed 2 bases from V and 1 base from J, with 8 bases in between. This CDR3 spans 13 amino acids. As DNA, the CDR3 is TGCAGTGCTAGATCACAGGGGAACACTGAAGCTTTCTTT. Translation gives CSARSQGNTEAFF.